These 24 T cell receptor beta chains were sequenced from one sample in a study of blood T cells in healthy people across ages. PCR was performed a second time for roughly 7 to 12 cycles using a sample-barcoded 5' primer and a J-beta primer mix. TCRdb used MiXCR to reprocess the 5' RACE reads, holding one entry per CDR3 protein. The sample contains about 1,600,000 distinct CDR3 sequences, roughly 45% of which appear only once. Sequencing was carried out using blood. These receptors were obtained from a woman aged 18 to 35 in good health.

This clonotype was picked up a small number of times. CDR3 amino acids: CASSGWTGGTYGYTF. CDR3 coding DNA: TGTGCCAGCAGCGGGTGGACAGGGGGGACCTATGGCTACACCTTC. The chain employs TRBV9 and TRBJ1-2; 10 bases fit TRBD1. CDR1 is SGDLS, CDR2 YYNGEE, per germline. The CDR3 is 15 residues long. Trimming removed 3 bases from V and 4 bases from J; junction bases left unmatched: 6. The variable domain in full, with the rest retrieved from reference TRBV9 and TRBJ1-2, is DSGVTQTPKHLITATGQRVTLRCSPRSGDLSVYWYQQSLDQGLQFLIQYYNGEERAKGNILERFSAQQFPDLHSELNLSSLELGDSALYFCASSGWTGGTYGYTFGSGTRLTVV.

This clonotype has a handful of counts. The CDR3 loop reads CASSQEEVGTTYEQYF. The CDR3 nucleotides are TGTGCCAGCAGCCAAGAGGAAGTCGGGACAACCTACGAGCAGTACTTC. This sequence joins TRBV4-2 and TRBJ2-7; tentative D call: TRBD1 (6 bases). Germline V gene sequence: CDR1 LGHNA, CDR2 YNFKEQ. Trimming removed 0 bases from V and 2 bases from J, with 14 bases in between. The CDR3 spans 16 residues.

This clonotype was seen a handful of times. V is TRBV12-3 or TRBV12-4 and J is TRBJ2-7; no firm D call. V was pared by 3 bases and J by 2 bases, with 11 bases between. CDR3 length: 14 amino acids. The CDR3 loop is CASSLTSATYEQYF. The DNA of the CDR3 is TGTGCCAGCAGTTTGACCTCAGCGACCTACGAGCAGTACTTC.

V is TRBV9 and J is TRBJ1-2; maybe TRBD1 (6 bases). V was clipped by 0 bases and J by 6 bases, with 12 bases between them. CDR1 and CDR2 from the germline V gene are SGDLS and YYNGEE. The CDR3 is 14 residues long. The DNA for the CDR3 is TGTGCCAGCAGCGTAGATCCGGGGGCAGATGGCTACACCTTC. It specifies CASSVDPGADGYTF.

The rearrangement links TRBV3-1 to TRBJ2-2; the D gene could be TRBD1 or TRBD2 (5 bases each). Germline CDR1 and CDR2: LGHDT and YNNKEL (reference sequence). This CDR3 region has 15 residues. Trimming removed 4 bases from V and 4 bases from J, with 13 bases in between. The CDR3 coding sequence is TGTGCCAGCAGCCCCCACGGGGCGGGCACCGGGGAGCTGTTTTTT. Protein: CASSPHGAGTGELFF.

The J gene is TRBJ1-2, the V gene TRBV7-9; D is undetermined. Germline loops: CDR1 SEHNR, CDR2 FQNEAQ (reference sequence). V was cut by 5 bases and J by 8 bases, with 12 bases left in between. The CDR3 covers 12 residues. The CDR3 DNA reads as TGTGCCAGCAGCCGTTCGGGTCGGGGCTACACCTTC. Encoded protein: CASSRSGRGYTF.

Points on this clonotype: Since the CDR3 does not end with the conserved phenylalanine or tryptophan, this likely comes from a read error. The chain couples TRBV5-1 to TRBJ1-1; 7 positions agree with TRBD1. V shed 2 bases and J 1 base; nucleotides not matched to a gene: 8. The CDR3 length is 16 residues. The germline CDR1 and CDR2 sequences are SGHRS and YFSETQ. The CDR3 loop reads CASSFDRALRNTEAFV. The CDR3 nucleotides read TGCGCCAGCAGCTTTGACAGGGCCCTGAGGAACACTGAAGCTTTCGTT.

The rearrangement joins TRBV7-2 to TRBJ1-3, with D unresolved. This CDR3 is built from 15 residues. The germline CDR1 and CDR2 sequences are SGHTA and FQGNSA. V was clipped by 5 bases and J by 1 base, with 12 bases between them. CDR3 protein: CASSRSSGSGNTIYF. CDR3 DNA: TGTGCCAGCAGCCGCTCATCTGGGTCTGGAAACACCATATATTTT.

This clonotype was counted between two and nine times. This chain connects TRBV11-2 to TRBJ2-7, with 7 bases aligning to TRBD2. From germline, CDR1 is SGHAT and CDR2 FQNNGV. The CDR3 extends over 15 amino acids. J gave up 2 bases and V 5 bases, and 9 bases lay outside the gene matches. CDR3 DNA: TGTGCCAGCAGCCCCGGGCGGGAGCGTCCCTACGAGCAGTACTTC. Translated: CASSPGRERPYEQYF.

This clonotype showed up just once. The rearrangement uses TRBV10-2 and TRBJ1-1; 9 positions agree with TRBD1. The V gene's germline CDR1 is WSHSY and CDR2 SAAADI. This CDR3 has 16 amino acids. The V gene end was trimmed by 6 bases and the J gene end by 3 bases; junction bases not matched to a gene: 11. Written as DNA, the CDR3 is TGCGCCAGCAGCTTCCTTAGGGACAGGGTGGACACTGAAGCTTTCTTT. Translation: CASSFLRDRVDTEAFF.

V usage is TRBV3-1 and J usage is TRBJ2-3; D is ambiguous. In germline, CDR1 is LGHDT, CDR2 YNNKEL (reference sequence). The CDR3 is made up of 15 amino acids. The V gene lost 0 bases and the J gene lost 3 bases, with 10 bases spanning the gap. The CDR3 nucleotides read TGTGCCAGCAGCCAAGACGGTACGGGTACAGATACGCAGTATTTT. Translating it yields CASSQDGTGTDTQYF.

This clonotype appeared a few times. The V gene is TRBV6-5, the J gene TRBJ2-1; 9 bases agree with TRBD2. The germline CDR1 and CDR2 sequences are MNHEY and SVGAGI. The trim removed 6 bases at V and 7 bases at J, leaving 7 bases unmatched. CDR3 length: 14 amino acids. The CDR3 bases are TGTGCCAGCAGGCCGGGACTAGCCTGGAATGAGCAGTTCTTC. Protein sequence: CASRPGLAWNEQFF.

This clonotype occurred a few times. V and J are TRBV29-1 and TRBJ2-7; no definite D call. V was cut by 3 bases and J by 0 bases, with 9 bases left in between. The CDR3 covers 13 residues. The germline gives CDR1 SQVTM, CDR2 ANQGSEA. CDR3 in amino acids: CSVEWTASYEQYF. The CDR3 DNA follows: TGCAGCGTTGAGTGGACGGCCTCCTACGAGCAGTACTTC.

This sequence joins TRBV11-2 and TRBJ1-1; no reliable D call. V was cut by 3 bases and J by 0 bases, with 17 bases left in between. The germline V gene has CDR1 SGHAT and CDR2 FQNNGV. The CDR3 is made up of 17 amino acids. CDR3 sequence: CASSLRRVAPMNTEAFF. The CDR3 bases are TGTGCCAGCAGCTTGAGGAGGGTCGCTCCCATGAACACTGAAGCTTTCTTT.

About this clonotype: Compared with germline, one end of the junction differs, possibly owing to a read error. The chain links TRBV10-3 to TRBJ1-2; D is perhaps TRBD1 (5 bases). In germline, CDR1 is ENHRY, CDR2 SYGVKD. The CDR3 loop spans 18 amino acids. The CDR3 spells CAISKSTVSQGGNYGYTF. CDR3 bases: TGTGCCATCAGTAAGTCGACGGTTTCGCAGGGAGGCAACTATGGCTACACCTTC.

The chain employs TRBV4-1 and TRBJ1-5; 8 bases align to TRBD1. Per germline, CDR1 MGHRA and CDR2 YSYEKL. The CDR3 loop spans 17 amino acids. Germline trimming cut 1 base from V and 6 bases from J; bases unmatched to any gene: 11. The CDR3 sequence is CASSQGATGVSGQPQHF. The CDR3 DNA sequence: TGCGCCAGCAGCCAAGGAGCGACAGGGGTGTCCGGTCAGCCCCAGCATTTT.

The V and J genes are TRBV12-3 or TRBV12-4 and TRBJ2-5; D possibly corresponds to TRBD1 (6 bases). The J call could be wrong; TRBJ2-7 is a better fit for the DNA end. There are 13 residues in the CDR3. In nucleotides, the CDR3 is TGTGCCAGCAGCGTTATGCAGGGGACCGAGCAGTACTTC. Protein product: CASSVMQGTEQYF.

The CDR3 coding sequence is TGTGCCAGCAGTTTTCCGGGGCGGACAGGGGGAATCTACGAGCAGTACTTC. Translation gives CASSFPGRTGGIYEQYF. The rearrangement uses TRBV28 and TRBJ2-7, with 10 bases fitting TRBD1. This CDR3 spans 17 amino acids. Germline loops: CDR1 MDHEN, CDR2 SYDVKM. After removal of 3 bases from V and 3 bases from J, the junction contained 11 bases not matched to a gene. Combining the CDR3 with reference TRBV28 and TRBJ2-7 gives the whole variable domain DVKVTQSSRYLVKRTGEKVFLECVQDMDHENMFWYRQDPGLGLRLIYFSYDVKMKEKGDIPEGYSVSREKKERFSLILESASTNQTSMYLCASSFPGRTGGIYEQYFGPGTRLTVT.

This clonotype occurred a few times. CDR3 in amino acids: CSARPIAGGVYEQYF. The CDR3 DNA reads TGCAGTGCTAGACCTATAGCGGGGGGGGTGTACGAGCAGTACTTC. The chain has TRBV20-1 and TRBJ2-7; 11 nucleotides match TRBD2. Germline V lookup: CDR1 DFQATT, CDR2 SNEGSKA (reference sequence). V lost 2 bases to trimming and J lost 4 bases; unmatched junction nucleotides: 7. The length of the CDR3 is 15 residues.

This clonotype came up a few times. The rearrangement uses TRBV6-2 or TRBV6-3 and TRBJ1-5; D is uncertain. The germline V gene has CDR1 MNHEY and CDR2 SVGEGT. The length of the CDR3 is 14 residues. V dropped 4 bases and J dropped 4 bases, with 11 bases sitting between them. In DNA, the CDR3 is TGTGCCAGCAGTTGGGTTGCTGGGAATCAGCCCCAGCATTTT. Encoded protein: CASSWVAGNQPQHF.

The chain is built from TRBV4-1 and TRBJ2-3, with TRBD2 matching over 8 bases. Looked up from germline, CDR1 is MGHRA and CDR2 is YSYEKL. The CDR3 totals 15 residues. Losses at the gene ends were 2 bases for V and 11 bases for J; bases not matched to a gene: 12. In DNA form, the CDR3 reads TGCGCCAGCAGCCAACTACCCCCGGGACTAGGCATGCAGTATTTT. It yields the protein CASSQLPPGLGMQYF.

J is TRBJ1-6 and V is TRBV5-5; D remains unclear. V was clipped by 4 bases and J by 6 bases, with 20 bases between them. Per the germline V gene, CDR1 is SGHKS and CDR2 is YYEKEE (reference sequence). This CDR3 is 17 amino acids long. The CDR3 sequence: CASSPRSAGALNSPLHF. As DNA, the CDR3 is TGTGCCAGCAGCCCACGATCTGCGGGAGCCCTTAATTCACCCCTCCACTTT. The complete variable domain, with remaining parts taken from reference TRBV5-5 and TRBJ1-6, reads DAGVTQSPTHLIKTRGQQVTLRCSPISGHKSVSWYQQVLGQGPQFIFQYYEKEERGRGNFPDRFSARQFPNYSSELNVNALLLGDSALYLCASSPRSAGALNSPLHFGNGTRLTVT.

The chain recombines TRBV5-1 with TRBJ1-4; no clear D. Trimming took 4 bases from V and 0 from J, leaving 10 bases between them. This CDR3 is built from 15 residues. In germline, CDR1 is SGHRS, CDR2 YFSETQ. The CDR3 is CASSGNGATNEKLFF. In DNA form, the CDR3 reads TGCGCCAGCAGCGGGAATGGAGCAACTAATGAAAAACTGTTTTTT.

The J gene is TRBJ1-4, the V gene TRBV27; unclear D gene. This CDR3 has 13 amino acids. The V gene's germline CDR1 is MNHEY and CDR2 SMNVEV (reference sequence). The V end was cut by 5 bases, the J end by 0 bases, with 4 bases between. This CDR3 is CASSHTTNEKLFF. In DNA form, the CDR3 reads TGTGCCAGCAGTCACACAACTAATGAAAAACTGTTTTTT.